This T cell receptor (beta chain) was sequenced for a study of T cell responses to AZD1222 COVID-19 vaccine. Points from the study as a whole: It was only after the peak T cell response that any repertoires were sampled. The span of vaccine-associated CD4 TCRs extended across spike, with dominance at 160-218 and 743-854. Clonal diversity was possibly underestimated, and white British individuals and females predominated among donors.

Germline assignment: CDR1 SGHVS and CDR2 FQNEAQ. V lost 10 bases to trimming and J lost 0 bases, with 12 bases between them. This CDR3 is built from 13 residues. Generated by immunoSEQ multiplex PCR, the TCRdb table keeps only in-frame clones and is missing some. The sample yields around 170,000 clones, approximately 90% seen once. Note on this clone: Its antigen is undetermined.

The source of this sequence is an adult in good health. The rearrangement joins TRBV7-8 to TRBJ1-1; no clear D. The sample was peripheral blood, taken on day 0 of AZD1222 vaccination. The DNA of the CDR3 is TGTGCCACCGCGAGGTTTATGAACACTGAAGCTTTCTTT. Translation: CATARFMNTEAFF. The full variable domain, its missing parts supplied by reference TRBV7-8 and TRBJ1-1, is GAGVSQSPRYKVAKRGQDVALRCDPISGHVSLFWYQQALGQGPEFLTYFQNEAQLDKSGLPSDRFFAERPEGSVSTLKIQRTQQEDSAVYLCATARFMNTEAFFGQGTRLTVV.